This is a list of T cell receptor beta chains from one sample in a study of cytomegalovirus exposure and HLA in healthy donors. Data came from immunoSEQ multiplex PCR; TCRdb stores just in-frame clones and leaves some out. Here the sample spans under 300,000 clones, about 83% being singletons. Source material: PBMCs. These receptors were taken from a woman in her forties in good health and CMV-seropositive. Both conserved end residues are part of each CDR3. Fields, in order: V gene, J gene, D gene, clone size, CDR3 DNA, CDR3 protein. The D gene is left open where the match is weak. Not every row has a clone size; where given, it reads once, few, many or a size class.

v_call: TRBV5-6
j_call: TRBJ1-5
d_call: .
clone_size: .
cdr3_nt: TGTGCCAGCAGCTTGGGAGGGATACAGCCCCAGCATTTT
cdr3_aa: CASSLGGIQPQHF

v_call: TRBV6-6
j_call: TRBJ1-6
d_call: .
clone_size: .
cdr3_nt: TGTGCCAGCAGTTATCAGGACAGAACTAATTCACCCCTCCACTTT
cdr3_aa: CASSYQDRTNSPLHF

v_call: TRBV6-1
j_call: TRBJ1-5
d_call: TRBD1
clone_size: .
cdr3_nt: TGTGCCAGCAAACGGGACAGTCTTCAGCCCCAGCATTTT
cdr3_aa: CASKRDSLQPQHF

v_call: TRBV2
j_call: TRBJ2-1
d_call: .
clone_size: .
cdr3_nt: TGTGCCAGCAGTGAAGCGTGGCTCCTCGCTAATGAGCAGTTCTTC
cdr3_aa: CASSEAWLLANEQFF

v_call: TRBV29-1
j_call: TRBJ2-1
d_call: .
clone_size: .
cdr3_nt: TGCAGCCAACTGACTGGCTACAATGAGCAGTTCTTC
cdr3_aa: CSQLTGYNEQFF

v_call: TRBV13
j_call: TRBJ1-1
d_call: .
clone_size: .
cdr3_nt: TGTGCCAGCAGCTACCCCGGGGATTACACTGAAGCTTTCTTT
cdr3_aa: CASSYPGDYTEAFF

v_call: TRBV7-2
j_call: TRBJ2-1
d_call: TRBD2
clone_size: .
cdr3_nt: TGTGCCAGCAGCTTAGAAGGGACTAGCAGTTACAATGAGCAGTTCTTC
cdr3_aa: CASSLEGTSSYNEQFF

v_call: TRBV10-3
j_call: TRBJ1-2
d_call: .
clone_size: few
cdr3_nt: TGTGCCATCGAGTCAGGGCGAAACTATGGCTACACCTTC
cdr3_aa: CAIESGRNYGYTF

v_call: TRBV28
j_call: TRBJ2-7
d_call: .
clone_size: .
cdr3_nt: TGTGCCAGCAAACGGACAATTTTTCCCTACGAGCAGTACTTC
cdr3_aa: CASKRTIFPYEQYF

v_call: TRBV21-1
j_call: TRBJ2-7
d_call: .
clone_size: .
cdr3_nt: TGTGCCAGGCTGACTAGCGGTACCTACGAGCAGTACTTC
cdr3_aa: CARLTSGTYEQYF

v_call: TRBV2
j_call: TRBJ1-4
d_call: TRBD1
clone_size: .
cdr3_nt: TGTGCCAGCAAGGGGGCCGCTAATGAAAAACTGTTTTTT
cdr3_aa: CASKGAANEKLFF

v_call: TRBV4-3
j_call: TRBJ2-1
d_call: TRBD2
clone_size: .
cdr3_nt: TGCGCCAGCAGCCAAGAGAATGTGGACACTAGCGGGGCCTACAATGAGCAGTTCTTC
cdr3_aa: CASSQENVDTSGAYNEQFF

v_call: TRBV25-1
j_call: TRBJ2-7
d_call: TRBD1
clone_size: .
cdr3_nt: TGTGCCAGCACCCAGGGGGCCACCTACGAGCAGTACTTC
cdr3_aa: CASTQGATYEQYF

v_call: TRBV7-9
j_call: TRBJ2-7
d_call: TRBD2
clone_size: .
cdr3_nt: TGTGCCAGCACCGATCGGACTAGCGGGAGACCCTACGAGCAGTACTTC
cdr3_aa: CASTDRTSGRPYEQYF

v_call: TRBV7-2
j_call: TRBJ1-5
d_call: .
clone_size: .
cdr3_nt: TGTGCCAGCAGCTTAGTGGGGGCAAATCAGCCCCAGCATTTT
cdr3_aa: CASSLVGANQPQHF

v_call: TRBV27
j_call: TRBJ1-4
d_call: .
clone_size: .
cdr3_nt: TGTGCCAGCAGCCCGGGGGGAGAGGAAAAACTGTTTTTT
cdr3_aa: CASSPGGEEKLFF

v_call: TRBV7-3
j_call: TRBJ2-7
d_call: .
clone_size: few
cdr3_nt: TGTGCCAGCAGCAGGTTCCGGGATGACGAGCAGTACTTC
cdr3_aa: CASSRFRDDEQYF

v_call: TRBV6-5
j_call: TRBJ2-7
d_call: TRBD1
clone_size: .
cdr3_nt: TGTGCCAGCAGTAAAACAGGGGGCGCGCCCTACGAGCAGTACTTC
cdr3_aa: CASSKTGGAPYEQYF